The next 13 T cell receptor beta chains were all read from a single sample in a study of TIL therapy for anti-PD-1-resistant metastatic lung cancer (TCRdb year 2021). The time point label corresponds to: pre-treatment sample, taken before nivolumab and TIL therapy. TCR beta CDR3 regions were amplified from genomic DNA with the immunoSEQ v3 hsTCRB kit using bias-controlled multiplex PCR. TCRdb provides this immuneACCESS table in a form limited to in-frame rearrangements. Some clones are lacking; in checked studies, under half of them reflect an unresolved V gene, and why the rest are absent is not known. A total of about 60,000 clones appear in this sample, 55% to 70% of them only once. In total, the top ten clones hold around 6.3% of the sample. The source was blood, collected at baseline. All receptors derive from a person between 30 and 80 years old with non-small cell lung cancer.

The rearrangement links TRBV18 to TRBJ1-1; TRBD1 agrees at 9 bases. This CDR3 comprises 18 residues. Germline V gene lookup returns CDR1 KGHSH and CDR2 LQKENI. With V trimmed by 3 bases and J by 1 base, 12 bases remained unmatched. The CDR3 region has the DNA TGTGCCAGCTCACCCACCGGGACAGGGCATACTGCGAACACTGAAGCTTTCTTT. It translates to CASSPTGTGHTANTEAFF.

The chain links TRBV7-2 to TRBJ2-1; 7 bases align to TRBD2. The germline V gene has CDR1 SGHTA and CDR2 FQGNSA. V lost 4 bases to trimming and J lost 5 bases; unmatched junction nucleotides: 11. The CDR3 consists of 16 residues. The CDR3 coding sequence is TGTGCCAGCAGCTCCGGGGTCAACCGGGGGGACAATGAGCAGTTCTTC. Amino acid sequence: CASSSGVNRGDNEQFF. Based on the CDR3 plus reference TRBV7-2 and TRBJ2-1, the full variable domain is GAGVSQSPSNKVTEKGKDVELRCDPISGHTALYWYRQSLGQGLEFLIYFQGNSAPDKSGLPSDRFSAERTGGSVSTLTIQRTQQEDSAVYLCASSSGVNRGDNEQFFGPGTRLTVL.

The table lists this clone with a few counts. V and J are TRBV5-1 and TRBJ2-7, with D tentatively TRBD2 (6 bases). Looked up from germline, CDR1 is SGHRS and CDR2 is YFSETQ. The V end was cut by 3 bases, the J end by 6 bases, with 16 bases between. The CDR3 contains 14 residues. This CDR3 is CASSYMGLGGEQYF. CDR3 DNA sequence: TGCGCCAGCAGCTATATGGGACTTGGAGGCGAGCAGTACTTC.

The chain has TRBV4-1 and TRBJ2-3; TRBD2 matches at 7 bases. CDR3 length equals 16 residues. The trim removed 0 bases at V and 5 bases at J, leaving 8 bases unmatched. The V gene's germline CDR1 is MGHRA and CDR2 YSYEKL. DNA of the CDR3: TGCGCCAGCAGCCAAGAGGGAGGGAGGGCTATAGATACGCAGTATTTT. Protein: CASSQEGGRAIDTQYF.

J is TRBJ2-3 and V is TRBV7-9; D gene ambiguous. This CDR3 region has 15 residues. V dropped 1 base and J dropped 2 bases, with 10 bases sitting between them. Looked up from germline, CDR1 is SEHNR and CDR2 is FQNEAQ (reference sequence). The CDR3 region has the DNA TGTGCCAGCAGCTTAGGCCGGGCGAACACAGATACGCAGTATTTT. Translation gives CASSLGRANTDTQYF. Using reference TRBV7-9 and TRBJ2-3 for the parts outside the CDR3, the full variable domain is DTGVSQNPRHKITKRGQNVTFRCDPISEHNRLYWYRQTLGQGPEFLTYFQNEAQLEKSRLLSDRFSAERPKGSFSTLEIQRTEQGDSAMYLCASSLGRANTDTQYFGPGTRLTVL.

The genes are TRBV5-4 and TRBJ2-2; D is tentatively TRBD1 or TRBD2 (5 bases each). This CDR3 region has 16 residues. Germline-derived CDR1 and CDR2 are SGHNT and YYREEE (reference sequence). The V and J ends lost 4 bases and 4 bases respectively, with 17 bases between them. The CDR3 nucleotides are TGTGCCAGCAGCGAGGTGGGGACCTGGGGCACCGGGGAGCTGTTTTTT. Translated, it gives CASSEVGTWGTGELFF.

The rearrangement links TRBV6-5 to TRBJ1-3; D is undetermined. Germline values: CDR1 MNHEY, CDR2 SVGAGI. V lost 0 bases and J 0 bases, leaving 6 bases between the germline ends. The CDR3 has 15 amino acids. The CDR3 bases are TGTGCCAGCAGTTACTCACGGAGCTCTGGAAACACCATATATTTT. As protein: CASSYSRSSGNTIYF.

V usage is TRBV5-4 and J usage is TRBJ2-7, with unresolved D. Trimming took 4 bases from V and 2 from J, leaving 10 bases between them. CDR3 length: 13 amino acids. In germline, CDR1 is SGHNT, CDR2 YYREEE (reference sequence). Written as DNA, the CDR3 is TGTGCCAGCAGCCGGCGGTGGACCTACGAGCAGTACTTC. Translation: CASSRRWTYEQYF.

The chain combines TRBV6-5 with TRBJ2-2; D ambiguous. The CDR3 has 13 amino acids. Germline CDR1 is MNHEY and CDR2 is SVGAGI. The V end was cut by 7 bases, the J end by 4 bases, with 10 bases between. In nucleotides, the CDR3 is TGTGCCAGCACCCCGATACGCACCGGGGAGCTGTTTTTT. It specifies CASTPIRTGELFF.

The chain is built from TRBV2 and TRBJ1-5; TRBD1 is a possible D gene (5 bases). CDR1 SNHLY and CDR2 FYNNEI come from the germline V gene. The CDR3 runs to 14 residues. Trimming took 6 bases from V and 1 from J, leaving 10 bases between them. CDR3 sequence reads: CASRQDLSNQPQHF. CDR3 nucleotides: TGTGCCAGCAGACAGGACCTCAGCAATCAGCCCCAGCATTTT. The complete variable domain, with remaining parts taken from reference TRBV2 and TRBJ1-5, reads EPEVTQTPSHQVTQMGQEVILRCVPISNHLYFYWYRQILGQKVEFLVSFYNNEISEKSEIFDDQFSVERPDGSNFTLKIRSTKLEDSAMYFCASRQDLSNQPQHFGDGTRLSIL.

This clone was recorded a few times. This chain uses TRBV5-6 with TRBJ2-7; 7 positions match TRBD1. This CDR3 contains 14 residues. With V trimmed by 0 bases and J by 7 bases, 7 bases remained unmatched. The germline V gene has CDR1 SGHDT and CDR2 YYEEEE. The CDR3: CASSLGQGSKEQYF. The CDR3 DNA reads TGTGCCAGCAGCTTGGGACAGGGCTCAAAAGAGCAGTACTTC.

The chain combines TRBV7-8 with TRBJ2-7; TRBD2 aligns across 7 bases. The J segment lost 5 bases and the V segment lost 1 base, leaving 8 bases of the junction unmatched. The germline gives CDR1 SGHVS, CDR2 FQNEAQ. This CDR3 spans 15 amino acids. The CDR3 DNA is TGTGCCAGCAGCTTAGTGGTCGTGACTAGCAACGAGCAGTACTTC. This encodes CASSLVVVTSNEQYF.

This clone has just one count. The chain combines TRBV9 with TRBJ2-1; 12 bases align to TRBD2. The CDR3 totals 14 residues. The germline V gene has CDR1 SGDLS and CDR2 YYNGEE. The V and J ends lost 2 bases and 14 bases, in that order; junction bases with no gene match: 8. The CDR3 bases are TGTGCCAGCAGCGTTACGACTAGCGGGAGTCAGGAGTTCTTC. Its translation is CASSVTTSGSQEFF.